The subject of this entry is one TCR beta chain. The target antigen is unknown. Treatment given: oral pan-JAK inhibitor, 5-10 mg twice daily. This specimen belongs to a study of CD8+ T cells in alopecia areata. General study findings and limits: The presence of one nonresponder keeps the tie between baseline CD8+ expansion and response uncertain.

Sequencing templates came from extracted RNA that was reverse transcribed into cDNA. Only in-frame clones appear in the TCRdb table, and some are missing; sequencing was by immunoSEQ multiplex PCR. Among about 120,000 clones listed, about 54% were seen once. Trimming stripped 4 bases from V and 0 bases from J, with 9 bases between. Germline lookup yields CDR1 SQVTM and CDR2 ANQGSEA. The length of the CDR3 is 14 residues. The TCR sequence derives from a human donor with alopecia areata. The specimen comprised CD8+ T cells sorted from blood, sampled at week 4, from a patient treated with tofacitinib. J is TRBJ2-2 and V is TRBV29-1; perhaps D is TRBD1 or TRBD2 (5 bases each). In nucleotides, the CDR3 is TGCAGCGTTGCCGGGGCTACGAACACCGGGGAGCTGTTTTTT. Translation gives CSVAGATNTGELFF.